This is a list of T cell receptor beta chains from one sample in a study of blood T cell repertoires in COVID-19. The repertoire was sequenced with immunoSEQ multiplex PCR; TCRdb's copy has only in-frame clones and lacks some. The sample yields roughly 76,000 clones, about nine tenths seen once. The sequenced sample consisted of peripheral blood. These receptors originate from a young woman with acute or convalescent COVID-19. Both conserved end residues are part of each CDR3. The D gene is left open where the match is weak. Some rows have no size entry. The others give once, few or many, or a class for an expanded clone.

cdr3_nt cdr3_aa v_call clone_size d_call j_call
TGTGCCAGCAGCTTGGTCGCGGACAGAATTACGGAGACCCAGTACTTC CASSLVADRITETQYF TRBV5-8 NA NA TRBJ2-5
TGTGCCAGCAGCTTAGAGTCAGGCCACTACAATGAGCAGTTCTTC CASSLESGHYNEQFF TRBV7-9 NA NA TRBJ2-1
TGTGCCAGTAGTAACCGACCCGGGACAGGGTATGAAAAACTGTTTTTT CASSNRPGTGYEKLFF TRBV19 NA TRBD1 TRBJ1-4
TGTGCCAGCAGTGAACTGTCGGGTTATGGCTACACCTTC CASSELSGYGYTF TRBV2 NA NA TRBJ1-2
TGTGCCATCAGTGTCGACAGGGACGACACTGAAGCTTTCTTT CAISVDRDDTEAFF TRBV10-3 NA TRBD1 TRBJ1-1
TGTGCCAGCAGTTTATCCGGGACCTACAATGAGCAGTTCTTC CASSLSGTYNEQFF TRBV27 few NA TRBJ2-1
TGTGCCAGCAGTGACCACCTCTTGGGAGGGAACTATGGCTACACCTTC CASSDHLLGGNYGYTF TRBV6-1 few NA TRBJ1-2
TGCGCCAGCAGCACCACCGAGAGAGTATACAATGAGCAGTTCTTC CASSTTERVYNEQFF TRBV5-1 NA NA TRBJ2-1
TGCAGTGCTAGTCTAGGACGGGAAAGCACAGATACGCAGTATTTT CSASLGRESTDTQYF TRBV20-1 NA NA TRBJ2-3
TGTGCCAGCAGTCTCACAGGGAACTATGGCTACACCTTC CASSLTGNYGYTF TRBV27 NA NA TRBJ1-2
TGTGCCAGCAGTCCTAGCCTGAATCAGCCCCAGCATTTT CASSPSLNQPQHF TRBV12-3/TRBV12-4 NA NA TRBJ1-5
TGTGCCAGCAGCCCCGGGACATTTGATCAGCCCCAGCATTTT CASSPGTFDQPQHF TRBV9 NA NA TRBJ1-5
TGTGCCAGCACCCCGACTCACAGGGGCCGGGAAGAGCAGTTCTTC CASTPTHRGREEQFF TRBV21-1 NA NA TRBJ2-1
TGTGCCAGTGGGACAGGGGGCGGGGGCACTGAAGCTTTCTTT CASGTGGGGTEAFF TRBV25-1 once TRBD1 TRBJ1-1
TGTGCCAGCAGCGTAGGTAGCGGGAGTGACACCGGGGAGCTGTTTTTT CASSVGSGSDTGELFF TRBV9 NA TRBD2 TRBJ2-2
TGTCCCCCCAGCCCGGGGGGGGGCGGGGGAGCGTACAATGAGCAGTTCTTC CPPSPGGGGGAYNEQFF TRBV3-1/TRBV3-2 NA TRBD2 TRBJ2-1
TGTGCCAGCAGCTCCGTCCGCGCCGACTACGAGCAGTACTTC CASSSVRADYEQYF TRBV11-2 NA NA TRBJ2-7
TGTGCCAGCAGTTTCCTAGCGGATACGCAGTATTTT CASSFLADTQYF TRBV6-5 NA NA TRBJ2-3
TGCGCCAGCAGCCAGGTCAGGGGGATCACAGATACGCAGTATTTT CASSQVRGITDTQYF TRBV4-1 NA TRBD1 TRBJ2-3
TGTGCCTGGAGTCCGGGGTTGGGCTACACCTTC CAWSPGLGYTF TRBV30 NA NA TRBJ1-2
TGTGCTAGTGGGCCAGACAGGGGGTTGGCCGGGGAGCTGTTTTTT CASGPDRGLAGELFF TRBV12-5 NA TRBD1 TRBJ2-2
TGCGCCAGCGGCTTAGGGCCGGGACAAGGCACGTCGTACTTC CASGLGPGQGTSYF TRBV4-1 NA NA TRBJ1-2
TGTGCTAGTGGTTCACCGGAGGGCGGGAGCGGCAATGAGCAGTTCTTC CASGSPEGGSGNEQFF TRBV12-5 few TRBD2 TRBJ2-1
TGTGCCAGCAGTCCCTCGAATCAGCCCCAGCATTTT CASSPSNQPQHF TRBV12-3/TRBV12-4 NA NA TRBJ1-5
TGTGCCAGCAGCCAAGCTTTCTCAGCGGGGGGGACAGATACGCAGTATTTT CASSQAFSAGGTDTQYF TRBV4-2 NA TRBD2 TRBJ2-3
TGCGCCAGCAGCGGAGCGGGGGATACGCAGTATTTT CASSGAGDTQYF TRBV5-1 once TRBD2 TRBJ2-3
TGTGCCAGCAGCCGGACAGGAAGTGTCGACGGCTACACCTTC CASSRTGSVDGYTF TRBV28 once TRBD1 TRBJ1-2
TGTGCCAGCAGTCGAAACCCCAGGGGACAGGCCTATGGCTACACCTTC CASSRNPRGQAYGYTF TRBV27 NA TRBD1 TRBJ1-2
TGTGCCTCCGGGACTAGCGGTTACAATGAGCAGTTCTTC CASGTSGYNEQFF TRBV30 NA TRBD2 TRBJ2-1
TGTGCCAGCAGTTATGACAGGGGGATTTACAATGAGCAGTTCTTC CASSYDRGIYNEQFF TRBV6-5 NA TRBD1 TRBJ2-1
TGTGCCAGCAGTCCTACCCTAGAGAGACTAGCGGGAGGCTCAGATACGCAGTATTTT CASSPTLERLAGGSDTQYF TRBV27 NA TRBD2 TRBJ2-3
TGCAGTGCCAGTACTGGGACAATCGAGCAGTACTTC CSASTGTIEQYF TRBV20-1 NA NA TRBJ2-7
TGCGCCAGCAGCCCCGGTGCGTTTTCCCCGAACACCGGGGAGCTGTTTTTT CASSPGAFSPNTGELFF TRBV4-1 NA NA TRBJ2-2
TGTGCCAGCAGTCTGACCGGACAGGCAGGGGATGGCTACACCTTC CASSLTGQAGDGYTF TRBV6-5 NA TRBD1 TRBJ1-2
TGTGCCAGCACCCAAGCCGGGGGGGGCGGCTACACCTTC CASTQAGGGGYTF TRBV2 NA NA TRBJ1-2
TGTGCCAGCAGTCCAGGCAGGGGGCAAAGAAACACCATATATTTT CASSPGRGQRNTIYF TRBV7-2 NA TRBD1 TRBJ1-3
TGTGCCAGCAGCCAACGTACTCTTTTTAACTCTGGAAACACCATATATTTT CASSQRTLFNSGNTIYF TRBV3-1/TRBV3-2 NA NA TRBJ1-3
TGTGCCAGCTCACCAGGCAGGGATTTCGATGGCTACACCTTC CASSPGRDFDGYTF TRBV18 NA NA TRBJ1-2
TGTGCCAGCAGTCACGGACAGGGTCGGGCCGGGGAGCTGTTTTTT CASSHGQGRAGELFF TRBV7-2 once TRBD1 TRBJ2-2
TGTGCCAGCTCGGAGTTTGGTACAGGGGTCGAGCAGTACTTC CASSEFGTGVEQYF TRBV18 NA TRBD1 TRBJ2-7
TGTGCCAGCCAGCTAGCGGGAGTATACAATGAGCAGTTCTTC CASQLAGVYNEQFF TRBV6-6 NA TRBD2 TRBJ2-1
TGTGCCAGCAGGTTAGGACAGCAGCATGGCTACACCTTC CASRLGQQHGYTF TRBV7-2 NA NA TRBJ1-2
TGTGCCAGCAGCCAAGTCGTGACTCCCAATGAGCAGTTCTTC CASSQVVTPNEQFF TRBV4-2 NA NA TRBJ2-1
TGTGCCAGCGGACTAGCGGGGGGGAACACCGGGGAGCTGTTTTTT CASGLAGGNTGELFF TRBV3-1/TRBV3-2 NA TRBD2 TRBJ2-2
TGTGCCAGCAGTCTTGCCGGACAGTCCGACAATGAGCAGTTCTTC CASSLAGQSDNEQFF TRBV6-5 NA NA TRBJ2-1
TGCAGGGTTACAGGGGGCACTGAAGCTTTCTTT CRVTGGTEAFF TRBV20-1 NA TRBD1 TRBJ1-1
TGTGCCTTACAGCGGGAGAGCCACGAGCAGTACTTC CALQRESHEQYF TRBV19 NA TRBD2 TRBJ2-7
TGTGCCAGCAGCTACCGGGACAGGGTACACGAGCAGTACTTC CASSYRDRVHEQYF TRBV11-2 NA TRBD1 TRBJ2-7
TGCGCCAGCAGCTCGGGACAGGGGATGGATACGCAGTATTTT CASSSGQGMDTQYF TRBV5-1 NA TRBD1 TRBJ2-3
TGTGCCAGTAGCCCCCGGGACAGGAGGCACGAGCAGTACTTC CASSPRDRRHEQYF TRBV19 NA TRBD1 TRBJ2-7
TGTGCCAGTAGCCCGGGACAGGGAAACGTTGACTACACCTTC CASSPGQGNVDYTF TRBV19 NA TRBD1 TRBJ1-2
TGCGCCAGCAGTGAGTCGACGGGTGCCGGGGAGCTGTTTTTT CASSESTGAGELFF TRBV10-1 NA NA TRBJ2-2
TGTGCCATCAAGCGGGATAGCTCCTACAATGAGCAGTTCTTC CAIKRDSSYNEQFF TRBV10-3 NA TRBD2 TRBJ2-1
TGCGCCAGCAGCCCGGAGACTAGTATCGCAGATACGCAGTATTTT CASSPETSIADTQYF TRBV5-1 NA NA TRBJ2-3
TGTGCCAGCAGCCCCCGGGACAGGGCTTACGAGCAGTACTTC CASSPRDRAYEQYF TRBV9 NA TRBD1 TRBJ2-7